A selection of T cell receptor beta chains follows, all from one sample in a study of brain T cells in children with intractable seizures. Libraries were prepared by immunoSEQ multiplex PCR; TCRdb keeps only in-frame clonotypes and omits some of them. The sample carries about 64,000 clones, roughly 95% recorded once. The material sequenced was peripheral blood, taken at surgery. The receptors originated from a boy younger than two with focal cortical dysplasia and intractable seizures. The CDR3 runs from the conserved cysteine through the conserved F or W. A D gene is named only where the DNA matches it firmly. Not all rows give a size; the values are once, few, many and, for expanded clones, a class.

TRBV9	-	TRBJ2-5	TRBD2	CASSVGGRVTETQYF	TGTGCCAGCAGCGTTGGCGGGAGGGTGACAGAGACCCAGTACTTC
TRBV19	-	TRBJ1-5	-	CASSIKSNQPQHF	TGTGCCAGTAGTATCAAGTCCAATCAGCCCCAGCATTTT
TRBV6-8	-	TRBJ2-1	TRBD2	CASSYPEIAGGNEQFF	TGTGCCAGCAGTTACCCCGAAATAGCGGGAGGGAATGAGCAGTTCTTC
TRBV19	-	TRBJ1-1	-	CASSIRSGLSTEAFF	TGTGCCAGTAGTATAAGGTCTGGATTGAGCACTGAAGCTTTCTTT
TRBV3-1/TRBV3-2	-	TRBJ1-2	-	CASSQGDIYGYTF	TGTGCCAGCAGCCAAGGGGACATATATGGCTACACCTTC
TRBV3-1/TRBV3-2	-	TRBJ2-7	-	CASSKGTEQYF	TGTGCCAGCAGCAAGGGGACAGAGCAGTACTTC
TRBV13	once	TRBJ2-7	-	CASTSAGGANYEQYF	TGTGCCAGCACCTCAGCAGGGGGGGCTAACTACGAGCAGTACTTC
TRBV5-1	-	TRBJ2-3	TRBD2	CASSLRLAGGSASTDTQYF	TGCGCCAGCAGCTTGAGGTTAGCGGGGGGGTCCGCTAGCACAGATACGCAGTATTTT
TRBV12-3/TRBV12-4	-	TRBJ1-5	-	CASRQQEYQPQHF	TGTGCCAGCAGGCAACAGGAGTATCAGCCCCAGCATTTT
TRBV7-9	few	TRBJ1-5	-	CASSLDSSNQPQHF	TGTGCCAGCAGCTTGGACAGTAGCAATCAGCCCCAGCATTTT
TRBV4-2	-	TRBJ2-1	TRBD2	CASSIAGVYNEQFF	TGTGCCAGCAGCATAGCGGGGGTGTACAATGAGCAGTTCTTC
TRBV7-9	-	TRBJ2-6	-	CATSKEAGANVLTF	TGTGCCACCAGCAAGGAAGCTGGGGCCAACGTCCTGACTTTC
TRBV7-2	once	TRBJ2-5	-	CASSLGVVSINQETQYF	TGTGCCAGCAGCTTAGGGGTAGTCAGTATCAATCAAGAGACCCAGTACTTC
TRBV3-1/TRBV3-2	-	TRBJ2-3	-	CASSQDTSSPYGDTQYF	TGTGCCAGCAGCCAAGATACCTCTAGCCCATACGGGGATACGCAGTATTTT
TRBV10-3	-	TRBJ2-7	-	CAISVRGREQYF	TGTGCCATCAGTGTTCGAGGAAGGGAGCAGTACTTC
TRBV5-1	-	TRBJ1-2	-	CASSFGGSGYTF	TGCGCCAGCAGCTTTGGGGGCAGTGGCTACACCTTC
TRBV3-1/TRBV3-2	-	TRBJ2-3	TRBD2	CASSQDRGLLAGGRNYRYTQYF	TGTGCCAGCAGCCAAGATCGCGGGTTACTAGCGGGAGGGCGCAACTACCGATATACGCAGTATTTT
TRBV5-1	-	TRBJ2-7	TRBD1	CASSLGQGTTYEQYF	TGCGCCAGCAGCTTGGGACAGGGGACGACCTACGAGCAGTACTTC
TRBV28	-	TRBJ2-5	-	CATDGGALTQETQYF	TGTGCCACCGATGGGGGGGCTCTTACTCAAGAGACCCAGTACTTC
TRBV7-2	-	TRBJ1-5	-	CASSLVSNQPQHF	TGTGCCAGCAGCTTAGTTAGCAATCAGCCCCAGCATTTT
TRBV27	-	TRBJ1-3	-	CASRAGSGNTIYF	TGTGCCAGCAGGGCAGGGTCTGGAAACACCATATATTTT
TRBV3-1/TRBV3-2	-	TRBJ2-3	TRBD2	CASSLGTSGGAWADTQYF	TGTGCCAGCAGCCTCGGGACTAGCGGGGGGGCCTGGGCAGATACGCAGTATTTT
TRBV6-5	-	TRBJ2-7	TRBD1	CASSRTGTYEQYF	TGTGCCAGCAGTAGGACAGGTACCTACGAGCAGTACTTC
TRBV7-2	once	TRBJ1-2	TRBD1	CASSPGQEGFYGYTF	TGTGCCAGCAGCCCCGGACAGGAGGGTTTTTATGGCTACACCTTC
TRBV28	-	TRBJ1-6	-	CAREADGSPLHF	TGTGCCCGGGAGGCTGATGGTTCACCCCTCCACTTT
TRBV5-6	-	TRBJ2-1	-	CASSLTASSYNEQFF	TGTGCCAGCAGCTTGACGGCCAGCTCCTACAATGAGCAGTTCTTC
TRBV18	-	TRBJ2-7	-	CASSREGGVYEQYF	TGTGCCAGCTCACGCGAGGGAGGAGTATACGAGCAGTACTTC
TRBV19	once	TRBJ1-1	TRBD1	CASSPGTGTEAFF	TGTGCCAGTAGTCCAGGGACAGGGACTGAAGCTTTCTTT
TRBV5-5	-	TRBJ2-7	-	CASSLGRGTGSYEQYF	TGTGCCAGCAGCTTGGGTAGGGGCACAGGGTCGTACGAGCAGTACTTC
TRBV6-5	once	TRBJ1-4	TRBD1	CASDRGTNEKLFF	TGTGCCAGCGACAGGGGCACTAATGAAAAACTGTTTTTT
TRBV28	-	TRBJ1-6	-	CASRMGEQGRNSPLHF	TGTGCCAGCCGGATGGGTGAACAGGGAAGGAATTCACCCCTCCACTTT
TRBV9	-	TRBJ1-1	-	CASSGNVGGLTEAFF	TGTGCCAGCAGCGGGAACGTGGGGGGGCTCACTGAAGCTTTCTTT
TRBV3-1/TRBV3-2	-	TRBJ2-3	TRBD2	CASSQNSGRYTDTQYF	TGTGCCAGCAGCCAAAATAGCGGGAGGTACACAGATACGCAGTATTTT
TRBV5-1	-	TRBJ2-1	-	CASSPDLVSLSYNEQFF	TGCGCCAGCAGCCCCGACTTAGTTAGTCTCTCCTACAATGAGCAGTTCTTC
TRBV2	-	TRBJ2-7	TRBD1	CASRATGGTFYEQYF	TGTGCCAGCAGGGCCACAGGGGGAACCTTCTACGAGCAGTACTTC
TRBV27	-	TRBJ2-6	-	CASSGANVLTF	TGTGCCAGCTCTGGGGCCAACGTCCTGACTTTC
TRBV28	-	TRBJ2-5	-	CASSFPGEQTQYF	TGTGCCAGCAGTTTTCCCGGGGAACAGACCCAGTACTTC
TRBV6-5	-	TRBJ1-1	TRBD1	CASRRQGEILEAFF	TGTGCCAGCAGAAGACAGGGTGAAATTCTTGAAGCTTTCTTT
TRBV5-8	-	TRBJ2-3	-	CASSLTGTDTQYF	TGTGCCAGCAGCTTGACTGGCACAGATACGCAGTATTTT
TRBV7-9	-	TRBJ1-3	-	CASVPGPTGNTIYF	TGTGCCAGCGTCCCAGGGCCCACTGGAAACACCATATATTTT
TRBV27	-	TRBJ1-2	-	CASSLPLGGYTF	TGTGCCAGCAGTTTACCATTAGGGGGCTACACCTTC
TRBV27	-	TRBJ2-2	-	CASKGGGGGELFF	TGTGCCAGCAAGGGAGGGGGCGGCGGGGAGCTGTTTTTT
TRBV5-6	-	TRBJ1-6	-	CASSLTGVKSPLHF	TGTGCCAGCAGCTTGACGGGGGTAAAGTCACCCCTCCACTTT
TRBV6-1	-	TRBJ1-1	TRBD1	CASSEMDRGAFF	TGTGCCAGCAGTGAAATGGACAGGGGAGCTTTCTTT